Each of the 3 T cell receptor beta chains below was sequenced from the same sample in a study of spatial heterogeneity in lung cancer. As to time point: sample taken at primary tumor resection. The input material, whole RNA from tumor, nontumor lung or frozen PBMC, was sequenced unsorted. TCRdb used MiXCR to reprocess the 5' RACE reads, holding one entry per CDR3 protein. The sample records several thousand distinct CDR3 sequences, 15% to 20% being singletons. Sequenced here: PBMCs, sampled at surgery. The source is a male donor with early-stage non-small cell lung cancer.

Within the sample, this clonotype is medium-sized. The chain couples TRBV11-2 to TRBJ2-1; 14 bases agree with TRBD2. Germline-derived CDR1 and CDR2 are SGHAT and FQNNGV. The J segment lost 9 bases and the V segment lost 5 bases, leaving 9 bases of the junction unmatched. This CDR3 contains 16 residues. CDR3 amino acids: CASSLVGLAGVTEQFF. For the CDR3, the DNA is TGTGCCAGCAGCCTAGTGGGACTAGCGGGAGTAACTGAGCAGTTCTTC.

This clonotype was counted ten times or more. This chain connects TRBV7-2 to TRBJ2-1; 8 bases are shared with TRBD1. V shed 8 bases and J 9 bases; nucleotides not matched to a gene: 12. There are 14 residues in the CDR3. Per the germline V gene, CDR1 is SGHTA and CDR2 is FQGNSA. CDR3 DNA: TGTGCCAGCCACAGGACAGGGATCTTGGGTGAGCAGTTCTTC. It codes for CASHRTGILGEQFF. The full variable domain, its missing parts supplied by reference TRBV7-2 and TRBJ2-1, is GAGVSQSPSNKVTEKGKDVELRCDPISGHTALYWYRQSLGQGLEFLIYFQGNSAPDKSGLPSDRFSAERTGGSVSTLTIQRTQQEDSAVYLCASHRTGILGEQFFGPGTRLTVL.

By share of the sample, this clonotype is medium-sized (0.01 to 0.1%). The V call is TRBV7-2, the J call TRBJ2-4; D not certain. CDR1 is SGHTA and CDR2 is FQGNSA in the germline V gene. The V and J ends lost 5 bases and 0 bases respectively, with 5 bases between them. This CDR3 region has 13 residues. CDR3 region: CASSRLAKNIQYF. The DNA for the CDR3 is TGTGCCAGCAGCCGGCTAGCCAAAAACATTCAGTACTTC.